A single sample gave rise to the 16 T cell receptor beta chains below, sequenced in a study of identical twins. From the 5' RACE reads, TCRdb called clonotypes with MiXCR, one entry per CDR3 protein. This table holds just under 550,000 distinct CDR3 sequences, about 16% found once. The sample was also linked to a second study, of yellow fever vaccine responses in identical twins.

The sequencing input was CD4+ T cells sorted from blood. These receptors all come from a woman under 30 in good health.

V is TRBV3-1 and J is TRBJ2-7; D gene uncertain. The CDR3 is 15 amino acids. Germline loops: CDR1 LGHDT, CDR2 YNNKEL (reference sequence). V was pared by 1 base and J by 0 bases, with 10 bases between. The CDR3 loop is CASSQGGTRSYEQYF. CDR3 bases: TGTGCCAGCAGCCAAGGAGGAACACGCTCCTACGAGCAGTACTTC.

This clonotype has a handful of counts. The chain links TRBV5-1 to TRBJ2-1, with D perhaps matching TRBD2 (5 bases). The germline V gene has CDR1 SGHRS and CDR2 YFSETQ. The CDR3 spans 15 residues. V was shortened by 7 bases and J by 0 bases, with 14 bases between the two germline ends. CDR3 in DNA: TGCGCCAGCTATAGACGAGGGAGCTCCTACAATGAGCAGTTCTTC. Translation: CASYRRGSSYNEQFF.

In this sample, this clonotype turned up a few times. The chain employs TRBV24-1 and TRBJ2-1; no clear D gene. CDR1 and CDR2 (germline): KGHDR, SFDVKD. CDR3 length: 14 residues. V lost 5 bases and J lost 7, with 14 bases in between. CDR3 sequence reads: CATSVERSMNEQFF. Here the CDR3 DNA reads TGTGCCACCAGTGTAGAGCGCTCTATGAATGAGCAGTTCTTC.

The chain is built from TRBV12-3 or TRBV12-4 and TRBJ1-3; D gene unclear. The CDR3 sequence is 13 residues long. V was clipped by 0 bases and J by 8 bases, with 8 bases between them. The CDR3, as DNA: TGTGCCAGCAGTTTAGCAGGGAGGTACACCATATATTTT. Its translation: CASSLAGRYTIYF.

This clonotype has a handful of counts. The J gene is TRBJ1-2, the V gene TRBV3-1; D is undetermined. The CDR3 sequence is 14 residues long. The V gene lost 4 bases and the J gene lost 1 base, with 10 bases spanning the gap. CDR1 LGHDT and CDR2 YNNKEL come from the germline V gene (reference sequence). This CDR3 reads CASSPGPVNYGYTF. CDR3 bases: TGTGCCAGCAGCCCCGGACCGGTTAACTATGGCTACACCTTC.

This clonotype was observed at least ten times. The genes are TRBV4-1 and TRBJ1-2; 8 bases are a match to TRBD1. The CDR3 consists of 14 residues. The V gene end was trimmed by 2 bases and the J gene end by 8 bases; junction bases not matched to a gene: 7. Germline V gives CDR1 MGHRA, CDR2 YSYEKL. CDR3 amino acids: CASSQPGQGGGYTF. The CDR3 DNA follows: TGCGCCAGCAGCCAACCTGGACAGGGAGGCGGCTACACCTTC.

CDR3 in amino acids: CASSLRTDHEQYF. CDR3 nucleotide sequence: TGTGCCAGCAGCTTGAGAACAGACCACGAGCAGTACTTC. V and J are TRBV5-4 and TRBJ2-7; the D is unclear. Looked up from germline, CDR1 is SGHNT and CDR2 is YYREEE (reference sequence). With 1 base removed from V and 5 bases from J, the gap between germline ends came to 10 bases. There are 13 residues in the CDR3. The full variable domain, completed using reference TRBV5-4 and TRBJ2-7, is ETGVTQSPTHLIKTRGQQVTLRCSSQSGHNTVSWYQQALGQGPQFIFQYYREEENGRGNFPPRFSGLQFPNYSSELNVNALELDDSALYLCASSLRTDHEQYFGPGTRLTVT.

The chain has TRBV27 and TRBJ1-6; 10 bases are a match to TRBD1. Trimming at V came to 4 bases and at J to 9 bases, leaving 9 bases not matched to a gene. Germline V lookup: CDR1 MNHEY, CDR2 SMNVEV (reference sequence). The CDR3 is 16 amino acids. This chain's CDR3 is CASSSETGGLGSPLHF. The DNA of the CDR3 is TGTGCCAGCAGTTCCGAGACAGGGGGCTTAGGTTCACCCCTCCACTTT.

CDR3 in amino acids: CASSYRGPWAGGLNEQFF. The DNA for the CDR3 is TGTGCCAGCAGTTACCGTGGACCCTGGGCAGGGGGCCTCAATGAGCAGTTCTTC. This chain joins TRBV6-5 and TRBJ2-1, with 8 bases fitting TRBD1. From germline, CDR1 is MNHEY and CDR2 SVGAGI. The junction had 15 bases not matched to a gene; V was cut back by 2 bases and J by 6 bases. The CDR3 totals 18 residues.

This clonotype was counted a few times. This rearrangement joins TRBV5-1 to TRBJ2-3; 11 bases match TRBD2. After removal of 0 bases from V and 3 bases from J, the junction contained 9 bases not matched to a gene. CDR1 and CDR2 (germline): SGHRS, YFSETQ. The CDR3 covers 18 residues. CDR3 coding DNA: TGCGCCAGCAGCTTGGTAGCGGGGGGGCCATTTCTTACAGATACGCAGTATTTT. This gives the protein CASSLVAGGPFLTDTQYF.

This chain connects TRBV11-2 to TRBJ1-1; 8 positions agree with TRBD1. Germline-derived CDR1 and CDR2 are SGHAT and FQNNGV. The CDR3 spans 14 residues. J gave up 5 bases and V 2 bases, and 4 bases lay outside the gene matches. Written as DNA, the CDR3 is TGTGCCAGCAGCTTAAGCAGGGGGCTAACTGAAGCTTTCTTT. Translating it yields CASSLSRGLTEAFF.

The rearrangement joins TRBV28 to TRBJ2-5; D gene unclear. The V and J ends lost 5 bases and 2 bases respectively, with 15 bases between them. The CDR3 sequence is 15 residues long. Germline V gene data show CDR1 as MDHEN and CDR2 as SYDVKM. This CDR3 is CASSPPRTGQETQYF. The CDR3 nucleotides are TGTGCCAGCAGTCCTCCCCGTACCGGGCAAGAGACCCAGTACTTC.

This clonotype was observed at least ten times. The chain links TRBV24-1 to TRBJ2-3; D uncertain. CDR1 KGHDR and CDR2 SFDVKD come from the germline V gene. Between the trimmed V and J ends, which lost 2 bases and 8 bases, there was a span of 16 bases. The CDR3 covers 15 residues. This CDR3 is CATSDSPGWFGTQYF. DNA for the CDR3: TGTGCCACCAGTGATTCCCCAGGTTGGTTCGGTACGCAGTATTTT.

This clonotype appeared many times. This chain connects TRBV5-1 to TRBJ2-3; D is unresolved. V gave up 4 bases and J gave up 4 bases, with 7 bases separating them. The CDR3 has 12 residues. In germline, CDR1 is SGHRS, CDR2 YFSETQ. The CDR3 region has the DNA TGCGCCAGCAGCCGTGCGGCAGATACGCAGTATTTT. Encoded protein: CASSRAADTQYF.

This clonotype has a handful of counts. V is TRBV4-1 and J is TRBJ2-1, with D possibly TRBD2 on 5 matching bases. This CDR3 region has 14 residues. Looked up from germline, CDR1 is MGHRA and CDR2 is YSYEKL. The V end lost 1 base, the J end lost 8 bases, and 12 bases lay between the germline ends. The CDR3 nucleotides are TGCGCCAGCAGCCAAGTTGACTATCCCGATGAGCAGTTCTTC. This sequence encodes CASSQVDYPDEQFF.

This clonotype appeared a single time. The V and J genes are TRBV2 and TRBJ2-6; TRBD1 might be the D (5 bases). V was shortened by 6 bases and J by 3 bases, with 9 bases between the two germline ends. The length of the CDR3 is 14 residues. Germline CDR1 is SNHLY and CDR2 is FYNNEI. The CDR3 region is CASRRGNGANVLTF. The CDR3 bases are TGTGCCAGCAGAAGGGGAAATGGGGCCAACGTCCTGACTTTC.